Listed here are 30 T cell receptor beta chains from one sample, sequenced in a study of metastatic and nonmetastatic thyroid tumors (dated by TCRdb to 2018 to 2020). Preparation of the library involved PCR. For sequencing, an Illumina HiSeq 4000 was employed. TCRdb redid the processing of the public reads, applying fastp at Q25 and MiXCR, and retained in-frame beta chains. This sample holds about 33,000 clones; approximately 17% were observed only once. The ten largest clonotypes hold about 4.6% of the sample. None of the patients had been given any treatment before thyroid surgery. Specimen: blood. The receptor set was obtained from a female donor with papillary thyroid cancer or a benign thyroid nodule (not recorded which). Some clones in this sample may be carry-over from other donors' samples.

A remark on this clone: Relative to the germline gene, one junction end is altered; a read error may explain this. The V gene is TRBV30, the J gene TRBJ1-2; maybe TRBD1 (6 bases). CDR1 is GTSNPN and CDR2 is SVGIG in the germline V gene (reference sequence). This CDR3 has 13 amino acids. The CDR3 DNA is TGTTCCTGGCGACAGGAACTGGGCTATGCCTACACCTTC. It translates to CSWRQELGYAYTF. The full variable domain, its missing parts supplied by reference TRBV30 and TRBJ1-2, is SQTIHQWPATLVQPVGSPLSLECTVEGTSNPNLYWYRQAAGRGLQLLFYSVGIGQISSEVPQNLSASRPQDRQFILSSKKLLLSDSGFYLCSWRQELGYAYTFGSGTRLTVV.

This clone was counted many times. The gene calls are TRBV4-3 and TRBJ1-1; D is perhaps TRBD1 (5 bases). CDR1 LGHNA and CDR2 YSLEER come from the germline V gene. Trimming stripped 2 bases from V and 1 base from J, with 17 bases between. The length of the CDR3 is 17 residues. CDR3 bases: TGCGCCAGCAGCCAACACCCCGGCTCGACAGAGAACACTGAAGCTTTCTTT. Protein sequence: CASSQHPGSTENTEAFF.

This clone showed up many times. The V and J genes are TRBV11-1 and TRBJ1-2; 7 nucleotides agree with TRBD1. CDR1 SGHAT and CDR2 FQDESV come from the germline V gene (reference sequence). Trimming cost V 5 bases and J 2 bases; bases outside gene matches: 2. The length of the CDR3 is 13 residues. For the CDR3, the DNA is TGTGCCAGCAGCCCGGACAGGAACTATGGCTACACCTTC. It is translated as CASSPDRNYGYTF.

The chain carries TRBV20-1 and TRBJ2-1, with TRBD1 as a possible D gene (6 bases). The CDR3 runs to 14 residues. The V gene lost 1 base and the J gene lost 9 bases, with 16 bases spanning the gap. CDR1 and CDR2 (germline): DFQATT, SNEGSKA (reference sequence). This chain's CDR3 is CSARGRPRGGEQFF. The CDR3 coding sequence is TGCAGTGCTAGAGGGCGACCCAGAGGGGGTGAGCAGTTCTTC.

This clone occurred many times. The rearrangement joins TRBV30 to TRBJ1-2, with 8 bases identical to TRBD1. From germline, CDR1 is GTSNPN and CDR2 SVGIG (reference sequence). The CDR3 runs 14 residues. The V and J ends lost 2 bases and 8 bases, in that order; junction bases with no gene match: 10. CDR3 in amino acids: CAWSIGTGRSGYTF. The CDR3 region has the DNA TGTGCCTGGAGTATAGGGACAGGACGGAGCGGCTACACCTTC.

This clone is large in the sample. This rearrangement joins TRBV6-2 or TRBV6-3 to TRBJ1-2; TRBD1 agrees at 8 bases. Germline CDR1 MNHEY, CDR2 SVGEGT. This CDR3 contains 15 residues. V trimming: 2 bases; J trimming: 4 bases; junction bases outside the gene matches: 6. CDR3 nucleotides: TGTGCCAGCAGTTACCCCCCGGACAGGGTCTATGGCTACACCTTC. Translating gives CASSYPPDRVYGYTF.

This clone was observed at least ten times. V gene TRBV5-4 combines with J gene TRBJ1-2; D gene uncertain. This CDR3 has 13 residues. The ends were cut back, 4 bases at V and 4 bases at J, with 11 bases in the middle. CDR1 and CDR2 (germline): SGHNT, YYREEE (reference sequence). The CDR3 here is CASSRVGVYGYTF. The CDR3 DNA reads as TGTGCCAGCAGCCGAGTGGGCGTCTATGGCTACACCTTC. Full variable domain (missing parts from reference TRBV5-4 and TRBJ1-2): ETGVTQSPTHLIKTRGQQVTLRCSSQSGHNTVSWYQQALGQGPQFIFQYYREEENGRGNFPPRFSGLQFPNYSSELNVNALELDDSALYLCASSRVGVYGYTFGSGTRLTVV.

In its sample, this clone was seen many times. This rearrangement joins TRBV19 to TRBJ1-2; no firm D call. CDR3 size: 15 residues. V was cut by 5 bases and J by 5 bases, with 18 bases left in between. From germline, CDR1 is LNHDA and CDR2 SQIVND (reference sequence). The CDR3 loop is CASSLYTSMGYGYTF. CDR3 DNA sequence: TGTGCCAGTAGTTTGTACACCTCAATGGGTTATGGCTACACCTTC.

This clone was detected ten times or more. The chain carries TRBV10-3 and TRBJ1-1, with TRBD1 matching over 9 bases. V gave up 3 bases and J gave up 10 bases; unmatched junction bases: 9. This CDR3 is 14 amino acids long. Germline loops: CDR1 ENHRY, CDR2 SYGVKD. This CDR3 reads CAISDPRGQGGAFF. In nucleotides, the CDR3 is TGTGCCATCAGTGACCCTAGGGGACAGGGAGGAGCTTTCTTT.

This clone has at least ten counts. The J gene is TRBJ1-3, the V gene TRBV5-8; D is unresolved. The CDR3 runs to 14 residues. Germline CDR1 SGHTS, CDR2 YDEGEE. V was shortened by 0 bases and J by 0 bases, with 4 bases between the two germline ends. The CDR3, as DNA: TGTGCCAGCAGCTTGGGATACTCTGGAAACACCATATATTTT. Translated, it gives CASSLGYSGNTIYF.

At least ten counts were recorded for this clone. The chain uses TRBV28 and TRBJ1-4; maybe TRBD1 (6 bases). CDR3 length: 15 amino acids. From germline, CDR1 is MDHEN and CDR2 SYDVKM. Trimming removed 6 bases from V and 2 bases from J, with 13 bases in between. The CDR3 DNA reads TGTGCCAGCAGCCGCCCAGGGGTTACTAATGAAAAACTGTTTTTT. It specifies CASSRPGVTNEKLFF.

Ten or more counts support this clone. The chain couples TRBV28 to TRBJ1-2; D unresolved. The germline CDR1 and CDR2 sequences are MDHEN and SYDVKM. Trimming stripped 3 bases from V and 5 bases from J, with 13 bases between. The CDR3 length is 14 residues. The CDR3 nucleotides are TGTGCCAGCAGTTTTCCTCCCGAATCATATGGCTACACCTTC. Translating gives CASSFPPESYGYTF.

This clone was observed many times. The chain is built from TRBV5-1 and TRBJ2-2; D possibly matches TRBD1 or TRBD2 (6 bases each). V was clipped by 3 bases and J by 3 bases, with 18 bases between them. The CDR3 is 17 amino acids. Germline lookup yields CDR1 SGHRS and CDR2 YFSETQ. The CDR3 loop reads CASSWGAAGTYTGELFF. The CDR3 DNA follows: TGCGCCAGCAGCTGGGGGGCGGCAGGGACGTACACCGGGGAGCTGTTTTTT.

The chain is built from TRBV30 and TRBJ2-7, with 7 bases matching TRBD2. V was pared by 2 bases and J by 5 bases, with 9 bases of the junction left unmatched. CDR1 GTSNPN and CDR2 SVGIG come from the germline V gene (reference sequence). The CDR3 runs 14 residues. CDR3 protein: CAWSWAGESNEQYF. For the CDR3, the DNA is TGTGCCTGGAGTTGGGCGGGAGAAAGCAACGAGCAGTACTTC.

This clone was seen many times. The chain links TRBV9 to TRBJ2-2, with 9 bases lining up with TRBD2. This CDR3 comprises 15 residues. Germline CDR1 SGDLS, CDR2 YYNGEE. The ends lost 0 bases at V and 7 bases at J; junction bases unmatched: 4. CDR3 amino acids: CASSVGSLAGGELFF. DNA of the CDR3: TGTGCCAGCAGCGTAGGTTCACTAGCGGGCGGGGAGCTGTTTTTT.

The chain couples TRBV12-3 or TRBV12-4 to TRBJ2-1; 14 bases are shared with TRBD2. CDR3 length equals 15 residues. Unmatched junction bases numbered 6, after V lost 8 bases and J lost 6 bases. Here the CDR3 DNA reads TGTGCCAGCCGGTGGACTAGCGGGAGGCCCAATGAGCAGTTCTTC. The encoded protein is CASRWTSGRPNEQFF.

The gene calls are TRBV28 and TRBJ2-7, with 7 bases aligning to TRBD2. The CDR3 totals 15 residues. After removal of 5 bases from V and 4 bases from J, the junction contained 11 bases not matched to a gene. Germline V gene lookup returns CDR1 MDHEN and CDR2 SYDVKM. CDR3 amino acids: CASSPNLASGYEQYF. In nucleotides, the CDR3 is TGTGCCAGCAGTCCGAACCTGGCTAGCGGATACGAGCAGTACTTC.

This clone was picked up many times. The V and J genes are TRBV2 and TRBJ2-3; D remains unclear. The CDR3 contains 12 residues. V gave up 7 bases and J gave up 2 bases, with 7 bases separating them. Germline V gives CDR1 SNHLY, CDR2 FYNNEI. CDR3 bases: TGTGCCAGCAAGATATCCACAGATACGCAGTATTTT. Translated, it gives CASKISTDTQYF.

This clone was picked up many times. This chain links TRBV4-1 with TRBJ2-1, with 10 bases lining up with TRBD2. V shed 4 bases, J shed 5 bases, and the junction held 8 bases outside the gene matches. CDR1 is MGHRA and CDR2 is YSYEKL in the germline V gene. CDR3 length: 16 residues. The CDR3 nucleotides are TGCGCCAGCAGCCGACAAGGGACTAGCGACCACAATGAGCAGTTCTTC. Residues: CASSRQGTSDHNEQFF.

This clone was observed once. It may be a read error: a sequence one base away is much more abundant. The chain links TRBV11-2 to TRBJ2-3; unclear D gene. The CDR3 is made up of 15 amino acids. Germline loops: CDR1 SGHAT, CDR2 FQNNGV. CDR3 in DNA: TGTGCCAGCATCTTATCCCCTACCCTCACAGATACGCAGTATTTT. Protein product: CASILSPTLTDTQYF.

This clone was counted many times. CDR3 DNA: TGTGCCAGCAGTTACGGGATTGGTGTCGATGGCACTGAAGCTTTCTTT. Translation: CASSYGIGVDGTEAFF. The rearrangement uses TRBV28 and TRBJ1-1; D is unclear. Trimming took 4 bases from V and 4 from J, leaving 19 bases between them. CDR3 length equals 16 residues. Germline CDR1 is MDHEN and CDR2 is SYDVKM.

J is TRBJ2-7 and V is TRBV20-1; no firm D call. Trimming left V 3 bases short and J 4 bases short, with 22 bases between. This CDR3 spans 16 amino acids. In germline, CDR1 is DFQATT, CDR2 SNEGSKA (reference sequence). The CDR3 DNA is TGCAGTGCTAGGGCTCGGACGCTGTCCGGCAATTACGAGCAGTACTTC. Translation: CSARARTLSGNYEQYF.

This clone was observed at least ten times. V usage is TRBV7-2 and J usage is TRBJ1-4; 9 bases agree with TRBD1. Trimming at V came to 5 bases and at J to 6 bases, leaving 4 bases not matched to a gene. The CDR3 has 14 amino acids. Germline loops: CDR1 SGHTA, CDR2 FQGNSA. CDR3 nucleotide sequence: TGTGCCAGCAGCACCCGGACAGGGGATGAAAAACTGTTTTTT. Translation gives CASSTRTGDEKLFF.

This clone was detected many times. The sample carries other DNA sequences with the same CDR3. This chain links TRBV7-6 with TRBJ2-5; D is undetermined. CDR3 length equals 12 residues. The germline V gene encodes CDR1 SGHVS and CDR2 FNYEAQ. V shed 4 bases and J shed 2 bases, with 5 bases lying between them. The CDR3 protein is CASSSPQETQYF. DNA for the CDR3: TGTGCCAGCAGCTCACCGCAAGAGACCCAGTACTTC.

V gene TRBV19 combines with J gene TRBJ1-2; 11 bases are shared with TRBD1. Germline V gene lookup returns CDR1 LNHDA and CDR2 SQIVND (reference sequence). The CDR3 runs 16 residues. V was pared by 6 bases and J by 3 bases, with 9 bases of the junction left unmatched. The CDR3 DNA is TGTGCCAGTAGGCGACGGACAGGGGGCCTTGACTATGGCTACACCTTC. Amino acids: CASRRRTGGLDYGYTF.

This chain connects TRBV29-1 to TRBJ2-7; TRBD2 matches at 11 bases. Unmatched junction bases numbered 1, after V lost 5 bases and J lost 4 bases. CDR1 is SQVTM and CDR2 is ANQGSEA in the germline V gene. The CDR3 has 12 residues. CDR3 residues: CSVIAGGYEQYF. In DNA, the CDR3 is TGCAGCGTTATAGCGGGAGGGTACGAGCAGTACTTC.

This clone was recorded many times. As DNA, the CDR3 is TGTGCCAGCAGTCCCCCGGCAGATACGCAGTATTTT. It is translated as CASSPPADTQYF. The V and J genes are TRBV28 and TRBJ2-3, with no clear D. V lost 5 bases, J lost 4 bases, and 7 bases lay in between. The CDR3 is 12 residues long. CDR1 and CDR2 from the germline V gene are MDHEN and SYDVKM.

This clone was picked up many times. CDR3 sequence (DNA): TGTGCCATCAACGGGGGAAACGACGAGCAGTACTTC. Translation: CAINGGNDEQYF. V and J are TRBV10-3 and TRBJ2-7, with a possible D match to TRBD2 (6 bases). Trimming removed 7 bases from V and 5 bases from J, with 12 bases in between. CDR1 and CDR2 (germline): ENHRY, SYGVKD. This CDR3 is 12 amino acids long.

This clone was counted ten times or more. The chain recombines TRBV12-3 or TRBV12-4 with TRBJ2-3, with D unclear. CDR3 size: 13 residues. Trimming stripped 6 bases from V and 4 bases from J, with 11 bases between. CDR3 DNA sequence: TGTGCCAGCAGGGAGATTGGGGCAGATACGCAGTATTTT. Translated, it gives CASREIGADTQYF.

This clone has ten or more counts. This may be a read error, as it is one base from a much larger clone. Other DNA variants within this sample encode the same CDR3. The V and J genes are TRBV6-2 or TRBV6-3 and TRBJ2-7; TRBD1 might be the D (6 bases). The CDR3 runs 14 residues. CDR1 is MNHEY, CDR2 SVGEGT, per germline. DNA of the CDR3: TGTGTCAGCAGGGGCCCGGGGTTTTCCTACGAGCAGTACTTC. Residues: CVSRGPGFSYEQYF.